These T cell receptor beta chains were read from a single sample in a study of breast tumors, draining lymph nodes, adjacent tissues. Each CDR3 protein is one row after TCRdb ran MiXCR on the multiplex PCR reads. The table shows about 270,000 distinct CDR3 sequences, with 30% to 35% occurring only once. What was sequenced was axillary lymph node tissue. The receptors originated from a female donor with breast cancer. Some clones in this sample may be carry-over from other donors' samples. Each CDR3 is given with its conserved first and last residue. The order of the fields is CDR3 DNA, CDR3 protein, J gene, clone size, D gene, V gene. A D gene is named only where the DNA matches it firmly. The listing skips clone size in some rows; elsewhere it reads once, few, many or a size class.

cdr3_nt: TGCGCCAGCAGGGTTTTTGGGGGAGCTGGGGAAGAGACCCAGTACTTC
cdr3_aa: CASRVFGGAGEETQYF
j_call: TRBJ2-5
clone_size: many
d_call: .
v_call: TRBV10-2

cdr3_nt: TGTGCCAGCTCACCCAGACCTTTAGCGGGCCAAGAGACCCAGTACTTC
cdr3_aa: CASSPRPLAGQETQYF
j_call: TRBJ2-5
clone_size: .
d_call: TRBD2
v_call: TRBV18

cdr3_nt: TGTGCCAGCAGCCCGGAGGGCGTGACACCCCTCCACTTT
cdr3_aa: CASSPEGVTPLHF
j_call: TRBJ1-6
clone_size: many
d_call: .
v_call: TRBV7-8

cdr3_nt: TGTGCCAGCAGGGACAGAAACTATGGCTACACCTTC
cdr3_aa: CASRDRNYGYTF
j_call: TRBJ1-2
clone_size: many
d_call: .
v_call: TRBV27

cdr3_nt: TGTGCCAGCAGCTTATCAGGGCTCTCTGAAGCTTTCTTT
cdr3_aa: CASSLSGLSEAFF
j_call: TRBJ1-1
clone_size: .
d_call: .
v_call: TRBV7-9

cdr3_nt: TGTGCCAGTAGTCTGGGACGGGAATCCAATGAGCAGTTCTTC
cdr3_aa: CASSLGRESNEQFF
j_call: TRBJ2-1
clone_size: many
d_call: .
v_call: TRBV19

cdr3_nt: TGTGCCAGCGGCCTCTTTACCGGGGAGCTGTTTTTT
cdr3_aa: CASGLFTGELFF
j_call: TRBJ2-2
clone_size: many
d_call: .
v_call: TRBV5-4

cdr3_nt: TGTGCTAGCAGCCTAGGACTAGCGGGAGCCGAGACCCAGTACTTC
cdr3_aa: CASSLGLAGAETQYF
j_call: TRBJ2-5
clone_size: many
d_call: TRBD2
v_call: TRBV7-7

cdr3_nt: TGTGCCAGCAGCCCAGACGAAGAGCAGTTCTTC
cdr3_aa: CASSPDEEQFF
j_call: TRBJ2-1
clone_size: many
d_call: .
v_call: TRBV11-3

cdr3_nt: TGTGCCAGCAGCTTAGAGGGGACTAGCGGGAGTCGGCAGTTCTTC
cdr3_aa: CASSLEGTSGSRQFF
j_call: TRBJ2-1
clone_size: .
d_call: TRBD2
v_call: TRBV11-2

cdr3_nt: TGTGCCAGCAGCTTGGACCAGTCCCTCCACTTT
cdr3_aa: CASSLDQSLHF
j_call: TRBJ1-6
clone_size: many
d_call: .
v_call: TRBV5-6

cdr3_nt: TGTGCCAGCAGTGCTAGCTTGGGTTATAGCAATCAGCCCCAGCATTTT
cdr3_aa: CASSASLGYSNQPQHF
j_call: TRBJ1-5
clone_size: .
d_call: .
v_call: TRBV25-1

cdr3_nt: TGTGCCTGGAGTCCGGGGATGGATACGCAGTATTTT
cdr3_aa: CAWSPGMDTQYF
j_call: TRBJ2-3
clone_size: few
d_call: .
v_call: TRBV30

cdr3_nt: TGTGCCAGCAGCACCGGGACTAGCGCAAACAATGAGCAGTTCTTC
cdr3_aa: CASSTGTSANNEQFF
j_call: TRBJ2-1
clone_size: .
d_call: TRBD2
v_call: TRBV24-1

cdr3_nt: TGCAGTGCTAGAGATCCGATGACGGGTAACACTGAAGCTTTCTTT
cdr3_aa: CSARDPMTGNTEAFF
j_call: TRBJ1-1
clone_size: few
d_call: .
v_call: TRBV20-1

cdr3_nt: TGTGCCAGCAGCCTCCGTGGGGGAAGCCATGAGCAGTTCTTC
cdr3_aa: CASSLRGGSHEQFF
j_call: TRBJ2-1
clone_size: many
d_call: .
v_call: TRBV9

cdr3_nt: TGTGCCAGCAGCTTGCCAAGCGTCACCGGGGAGTCGGAAGATACGCAGTATTTT
cdr3_aa: CASSLPSVTGESEDTQYF
j_call: TRBJ2-3
clone_size: .
d_call: .
v_call: TRBV5-5